This TCR beta chain stems from a study of a mutant IDH1 vaccine in newly diagnosed glioma. Study-wide results and limits: Of the patients, less than 95% had vaccine-induced immune responses.

Profiling relied on immunoSEQ multiplex PCR, and the TCRdb table lists in-frame clones only, not all of them. The sample has about 55,000 clones; 80% are singletons. As to time point: week 23, last vaccination. Topical imiquimod was applied with each vaccine dose, which held 300 ug of mutant IDH1 20-mer peptide. Every donor had a new WHO grade 3 or 4 astrocytoma that was IDH1-mutant, with loss of nuclear ATRX. V lost 7 bases and J 7 bases, leaving 17 bases between the germline ends. The CDR3 is 13 amino acids. Germline V gene lookup returns CDR1 SGHDT and CDR2 YYEEEE. Note on this clone: What it recognizes is unknown.

This chain uses TRBV5-6 with TRBJ1-2; tentative D call: TRBD1 (6 bases). This clonotype originated in a man between 35 and 55 years old with glioma. The specimen was PBMCs, collected from a glioma patient whose treatment included an IDH1 peptide vaccine. The CDR3 loop reads CASFEEGGRGYTF. In nucleotides, the CDR3 is TGTGCCAGCTTTGAGGAAGGGGGTCGTGGCTACACCTTC.